Following are 11 T cell receptor beta chains from one sample sequenced in a study of blood T cell repertoires in COVID-19 (dated by TCRdb to 2020 to 2021). The library was made by the immunoSEQ multiplex PCR assay. Entries here come from immuneACCESS through TCRdb and include only in-frame sequences with V and J called. Some clones fail to appear in such tables; in the studies checked, an unresolved V gene covers under half of the shortfall, and the cause of the remainder is unknown. Recorded for this sample are 55,000 to 90,000 clones; about 80% of them occurred a single time. The top ten clones comprise just over 4.5% of the sample. Sequenced input: peripheral blood. These receptors all stem from a woman in her sixties or seventies with acute or convalescent COVID-19.

The chain combines TRBV5-1 with TRBJ1-3, with unresolved D. CDR1 SGHRS and CDR2 YFSETQ come from the germline V gene. V lost 1 base to trimming and J lost 1 base, with 3 bases between them. The CDR3 consists of 13 residues. Here the CDR3 DNA reads TGCGCCAGCAGCTTGTATTCTGGAAACACCATATATTTT. Residues: CASSLYSGNTIYF.

The chain employs TRBV7-3 and TRBJ2-3; 14 bases fit TRBD2. In germline, CDR1 is SGHTA, CDR2 FQGTGA. The CDR3 extends over 22 amino acids. The ends lost 0 bases at V and 2 bases at J; junction bases unmatched: 16. The CDR3 reads CASSLTTSTGLAGGRHTDTQYF. The CDR3 nucleotides are TGTGCCAGCAGCTTAACCACATCGACCGGACTAGCGGGGGGCCGCCACACAGATACGCAGTATTTT. Looking up the rest from reference TRBV7-3 and TRBJ2-3 gives the full variable domain: GAGVSQTPSNKVTEKGKYVELRCDPISGHTALYWYRQSLGQGPEFLIYFQGTGAADDSGLPNDRFFAVRPEGSVSTLKIQRTERGDSAVYLCASSLTTSTGLAGGRHTDTQYFGPGTRLTVL.

The chain recombines TRBV18 with TRBJ2-1; TRBD1 agrees at 8 bases. CDR1 is KGHSH, CDR2 LQKENI, per germline. Trimming at V came to 3 bases and at J to 7 bases, leaving 8 bases not matched to a gene. This CDR3 region has 15 residues. This chain's CDR3 is CASSPGQDRVNEQFF. The DNA for the CDR3 is TGTGCCAGCTCACCTGGACAGGACAGGGTGAATGAGCAGTTCTTC.

The chain employs TRBV9 and TRBJ1-5; D is undetermined. Germline CDR1 reads SGDLS; CDR2 reads YYNGEE. V shed 4 bases and J shed 3 bases, with 11 bases lying between them. The length of the CDR3 is 14 residues. DNA for the CDR3: TGTGCCAGCAGCTATGGAGGCACCAATCAGCCCCAGCATTTT. This encodes CASSYGGTNQPQHF. Complete variable domain (other parts from reference TRBV9 and TRBJ1-5): DSGVTQTPKHLITATGQRVTLRCSPRSGDLSVYWYQQSLDQGLQFLIQYYNGEERAKGNILERFSAQQFPDLHSELNLSSLELGDSALYFCASSYGGTNQPQHFGDGTRLSIL.

The rearrangement uses TRBV7-3 and TRBJ1-1, with D maybe TRBD1 (6 bases). Trimming shortened V by 5 bases and J by 6 bases, and 13 bases separated the two germline ends. This CDR3 is 13 amino acids long. Per the germline V gene, CDR1 is SGHTA and CDR2 is FQGTGA. The CDR3 protein is CASSINRASEAFF. The DNA for the CDR3 is TGTGCCAGCAGCATCAACAGGGCATCTGAAGCTTTCTTT.

This chain links TRBV5-4 with TRBJ2-7; 8 nucleotides line up with TRBD1. This CDR3 is built from 15 residues. After removal of 3 bases from V and 0 bases from J, the junction contained 5 bases not matched to a gene. Germline CDR1 is SGHNT and CDR2 is YYREEE (reference sequence). The CDR3 nucleotides are TGTGCCAGCAGCTACCGGGGACAGGCCTCCTACGAGCAGTACTTC. This sequence encodes CASSYRGQASYEQYF.

This clone counts as medium-sized (0.01 to 0.1%). V gene TRBV9 combines with J gene TRBJ2-1, with 7 bases identical to TRBD1. The germline V gene encodes CDR1 SGDLS and CDR2 YYNGEE. V gave up 3 bases and J gave up 5 bases; unmatched junction bases: 11. The CDR3 runs to 16 residues. CDR3 sequence (DNA): TGTGCCAGCAGCGACCACCGGGACAGCCCAAACAATGAGCAGTTCTTC. Amino acid sequence: CASSDHRDSPNNEQFF.

CDR3 amino acids: CASRERGGTTEAFF. CDR3 in DNA: TGTGCCAGTAGAGAGAGGGGGGGAACCACTGAAGCTTTCTTT. The chain employs TRBV19 and TRBJ1-1; maybe TRBD1 (6 bases). V lost 6 bases to trimming and J lost 4 bases, with 15 bases between them. The CDR3 length is 14 residues. Germline CDR1 is LNHDA and CDR2 is SQIVND (reference sequence). The complete variable domain, with remaining parts taken from reference TRBV19 and TRBJ1-1, reads DGGITQSPKYLFRKEGQNVTLSCEQNLNHDAMYWYRQDPGQGLRLIYYSQIVNDFQKGDIAEGYSVSREKKESFPLTVTSAQKNPTAFYLCASRERGGTTEAFFGQGTRLTVV.

This chain links TRBV5-1 with TRBJ1-2; tentative D call: TRBD1 (6 bases). Germline V gene data show CDR1 as SGHRS and CDR2 as YFSETQ. The CDR3 contains 15 residues. V shed 0 bases and J shed 6 bases, with 15 bases lying between them. This CDR3 is CASSLGTDRRDGYTF. The DNA for the CDR3 is TGCGCCAGCAGCTTGGGGACAGACCGTAGGGATGGCTACACCTTC.

In its sample, this clone was seen once. The chain is built from TRBV30 and TRBJ1-2; TRBD1 agrees at 9 bases. CDR3 size: 20 residues. With V trimmed by 0 bases and J by 4 bases, 21 bases remained unmatched. Per germline, CDR1 GTSNPN and CDR2 SVGIG (reference sequence). In DNA form, the CDR3 reads TGTGCCTGGAGTGTACGAGATCCGGGACAGGGAGGTTACGTTAGCTATGGCTACACCTTC. Its protein is CAWSVRDPGQGGYVSYGYTF.

This rearrangement joins TRBV30 to TRBJ2-2; D may be TRBD1 (6 bases). The CDR3 contains 13 residues. Looked up from germline, CDR1 is GTSNPN and CDR2 is SVGIG (reference sequence). V gave up 0 bases and J gave up 5 bases, with 7 bases separating them. The CDR3 loop reads CAWSVQGTGELFF. CDR3 DNA: TGTGCCTGGAGTGTACAGGGAACCGGGGAGCTGTTTTTT.